Given below is one T cell receptor beta chain in context. The PCR employed 60 Vbeta primers together with 13 Jbeta primers. Some clones are missing from TCRdb's copy, which holds only in-frame ones; the method was immunoSEQ multiplex PCR. In the table there are fewer than 250,000 clones, approximately 80% of which are singletons. This CDR3 has 15 amino acids. Germline V lookup: CDR1 GTSNPN, CDR2 SVGIG (reference sequence). The V gene lost 3 bases and the J gene lost 6 bases, with 18 bases spanning the gap. Each donor's status was that of a healthy bone marrow donor. Though probably carrying unrecorded immune exposures, donors were nominally healthy at sampling. This sample was taken from a study of cytomegalovirus exposure and HLA in healthy donors. Study information: Clustering assigned 81% of the approximately 400 genotyped donors to the Caucasian-associated ancestry cluster.

The TCR comes from a woman aged 50 to 60 in good health and CMV-seropositive. The chain couples TRBV30 to TRBJ1-5; unclear D gene. Material for sequencing was PBMCs. This CDR3 is CAWRAGGGGSQPQHF. The CDR3 bases are TGTGCCTGGAGAGCGGGAGGCGGTGGGAGTCAGCCCCAGCATTTT.